This paragraph reports one TCR beta chain. This clone was counted once. The antigen it binds to is not known. No much larger clone is present one base from it, and per-base qualities are unavailable. Donors formed part of the validation cohort, which comprised over a hundred subjects and was distinct from the first cohort of 690 or so subjects. These data originate in a study of cytomegalovirus exposure and HLA in healthy donors (dated by TCRdb to the late 2010s). For the study in its entirety: The 500 to 700 repertoires of the first cohort and the roughly 120 validation repertoires were produced on the same platform, according to a later analysis. High-throughput TCR immunosequencing, statistical association of individual TCRs with disease status, and machine learning were combined to predict cytomegalovirus infection status. The study aimed to test whether cataloging public T cell receptors could reveal signatures of past pathogen exposure. Along with the approximately 670-subject first cohort, a separate validation cohort of over a hundred different subjects was used.

V is clipped by 6 bases and J by 6 bases, and the sequence between their germline boundaries is 12 bases long. Via the germline V gene, CDR1 is SGHVS and CDR2 FNYEAQ. Taken from cysteine to phenylalanine, the CDR3 has 13 residues. The sequence is cut down to CDR3 DNA, 39 bases in frame from base 1. On the study overall, not on this receptor specifically: While some public TCRs were present in many individuals, most TCR sequences turned up only very rarely across donors. Of the cluster scores, about 94% were above 0 in a later analysis, which found that TCRs clustered in the first cohort also tended to co-occur in the 120 validation repertoires. A later analysis lacked HLA typing for the validation cohort, so it scored co-occurrence in that cohort across all 110 or so repertoires. The classifier was reported to diagnose cytomegalovirus status with high specificity and sensitivity in both the original cohort and the validation cohort. The authors suggested that the approach could potentially be generalized to other disease states and immunological phenotypes. A few of the identified cytomegalovirus-associated TCR beta chains were confirmed in vitro to be specific for cytomegalovirus antigens. The study listed 150 to 200 TCR beta chains as associated with cytomegalovirus.

Libraries were constructed by the immunoSEQ multiplex PCR assay. Regarding the original processing steps: A statistical classification framework was built to diagnose cytomegalovirus status from the catalog of TCR beta chain sequences. TCRdb limited this immuneACCESS table to in-frame rearrangements with V and J called. A share of clones is missing; checked studies link under half to unresolved V genes, and the rest is unexplained. V, J and clone size are taken as reported in that table, and D and trimming were inferred from the DNA itself. The sample data list about 140,000 clones, and 82% of these were observed just once. Jointly, the top ten make up about 32% of the sample.

This sequence was found in a young man in good health and CMV-seropositive. Sequenced material: PBMCs. The sequence is built from TRBV7-6 and TRBJ1-5; no D gene call is confident. The DNA sequence is TGTGCCAGCAGTCGACATCCTGCTCAGCCCCAGCATTTT. This codes for CASSRHPAQPQHF.